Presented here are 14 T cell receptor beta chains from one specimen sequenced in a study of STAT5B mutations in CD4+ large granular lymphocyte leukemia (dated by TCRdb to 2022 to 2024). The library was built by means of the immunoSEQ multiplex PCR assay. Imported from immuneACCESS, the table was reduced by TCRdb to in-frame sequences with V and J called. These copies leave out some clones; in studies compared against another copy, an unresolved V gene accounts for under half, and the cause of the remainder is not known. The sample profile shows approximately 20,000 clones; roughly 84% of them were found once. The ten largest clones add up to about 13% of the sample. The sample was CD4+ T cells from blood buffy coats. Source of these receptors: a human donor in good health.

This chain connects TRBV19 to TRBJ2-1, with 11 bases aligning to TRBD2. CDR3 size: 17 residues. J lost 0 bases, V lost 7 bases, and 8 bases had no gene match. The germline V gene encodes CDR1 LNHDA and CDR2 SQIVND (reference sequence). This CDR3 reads CASTLGTSGSSYNEQFF. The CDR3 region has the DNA TGTGCCAGTACCCTCGGGACTAGCGGAAGCTCCTACAATGAGCAGTTCTTC.

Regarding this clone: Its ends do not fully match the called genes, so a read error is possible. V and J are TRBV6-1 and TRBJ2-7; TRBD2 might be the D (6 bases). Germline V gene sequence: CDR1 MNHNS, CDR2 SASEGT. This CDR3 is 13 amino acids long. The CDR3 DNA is TGTGCCAGCAGTGAAGGTCGGTTCGGCAGGGAGGACTTC. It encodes CASSEGRFGREDF.

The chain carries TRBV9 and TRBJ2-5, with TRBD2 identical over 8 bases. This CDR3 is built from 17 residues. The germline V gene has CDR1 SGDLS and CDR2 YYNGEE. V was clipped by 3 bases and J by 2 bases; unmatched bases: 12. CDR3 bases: TGTGCCAGCAGCGCCCAGCTTTTCAGCGGGAGACAAGAGACCCAGTACTTC. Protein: CASSAQLFSGRQETQYF.

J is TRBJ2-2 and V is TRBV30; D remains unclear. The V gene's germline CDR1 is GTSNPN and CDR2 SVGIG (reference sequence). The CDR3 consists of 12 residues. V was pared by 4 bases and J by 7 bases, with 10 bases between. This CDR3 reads CAWTRKFGELFF. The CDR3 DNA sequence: TGTGCCTGGACGAGGAAATTCGGGGAGCTGTTTTTT.

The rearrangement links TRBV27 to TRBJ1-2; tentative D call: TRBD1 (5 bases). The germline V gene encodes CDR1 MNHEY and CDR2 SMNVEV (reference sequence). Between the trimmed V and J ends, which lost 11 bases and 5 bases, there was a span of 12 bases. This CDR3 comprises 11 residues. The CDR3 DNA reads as TGTGCCGGCGGGGGGGGTTATGGCTACACCTTC. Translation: CAGGGGYGYTF.

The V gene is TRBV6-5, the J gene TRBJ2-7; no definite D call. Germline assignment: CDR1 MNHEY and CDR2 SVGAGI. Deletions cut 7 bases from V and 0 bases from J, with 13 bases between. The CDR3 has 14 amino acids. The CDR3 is CASKRAPSSYEQYF. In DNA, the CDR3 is TGTGCCAGCAAAAGGGCGCCGAGCTCCTACGAGCAGTACTTC.

CDR3 sequence: CASSPRQGSANYGYTF. CDR3 DNA sequence: TGTGCCAGCAGCCCGCGACAGGGATCGGCTAACTATGGCTACACCTTC. This chain links TRBV7-8 with TRBJ1-2; TRBD1 agrees at 7 bases. The CDR3 is 16 amino acids. Germline V gives CDR1 SGHVS, CDR2 FQNEAQ. V was clipped by 5 bases and J by 0 bases; unmatched bases: 9.

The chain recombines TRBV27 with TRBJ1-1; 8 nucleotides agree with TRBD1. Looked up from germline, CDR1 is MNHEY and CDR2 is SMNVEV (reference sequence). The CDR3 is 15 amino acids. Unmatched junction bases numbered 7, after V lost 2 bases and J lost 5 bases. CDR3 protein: CASSLKTQGGTEAFF. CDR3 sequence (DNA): TGTGCCAGCAGTTTAAAAACACAGGGGGGTACTGAAGCTTTCTTT.

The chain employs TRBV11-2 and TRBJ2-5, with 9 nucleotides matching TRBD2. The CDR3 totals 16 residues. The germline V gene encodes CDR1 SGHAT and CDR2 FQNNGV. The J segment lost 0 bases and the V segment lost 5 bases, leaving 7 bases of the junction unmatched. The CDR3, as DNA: TGTGCCAGCAGCGTGACTAGCGGAAGATACCAAGAGACCCAGTACTTC. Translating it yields CASSVTSGRYQETQYF. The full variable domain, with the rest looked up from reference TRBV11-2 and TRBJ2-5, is EAGVAQSPRYKIIEKRQSVAFWCNPISGHATLYWYQQILGQGPKLLIQFQNNGVVDDSQLPKDRFSAERLKGVDSTLKIQPAKLEDSAVYLCASSVTSGRYQETQYFGPGTRLLVL.

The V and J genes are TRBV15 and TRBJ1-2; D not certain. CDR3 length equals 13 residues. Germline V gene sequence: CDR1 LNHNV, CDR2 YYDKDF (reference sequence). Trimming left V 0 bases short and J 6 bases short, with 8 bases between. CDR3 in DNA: TGTGCCACCAGCAGAGATTATCAGGATGGCTACACCTTC. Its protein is CATSRDYQDGYTF.

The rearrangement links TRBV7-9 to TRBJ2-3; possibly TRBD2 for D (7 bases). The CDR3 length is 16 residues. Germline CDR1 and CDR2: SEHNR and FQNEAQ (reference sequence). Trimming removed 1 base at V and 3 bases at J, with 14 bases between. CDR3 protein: CASSLVIGGRTDTQYF. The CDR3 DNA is TGTGCCAGCAGCTTAGTAATCGGGGGGCGTACAGATACGCAGTATTTT. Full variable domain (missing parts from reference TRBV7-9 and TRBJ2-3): DTGVSQNPRHKITKRGQNVTFRCDPISEHNRLYWYRQTLGQGPEFLTYFQNEAQLEKSRLLSDRFSAERPKGSFSTLEIQRTEQGDSAMYLCASSLVIGGRTDTQYFGPGTRLTVL.

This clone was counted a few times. CDR3 nucleotide sequence: TGTGCCACAGGCGGATTGAACACTGAAGCTTTCTTT. This translates into CATGGLNTEAFF. This rearrangement joins TRBV19 to TRBJ1-1; D not resolved. Per germline, CDR1 LNHDA and CDR2 SQIVND (reference sequence). The CDR3 covers 12 residues. Deletions cut 10 bases from V and 0 bases from J, with 9 bases between.

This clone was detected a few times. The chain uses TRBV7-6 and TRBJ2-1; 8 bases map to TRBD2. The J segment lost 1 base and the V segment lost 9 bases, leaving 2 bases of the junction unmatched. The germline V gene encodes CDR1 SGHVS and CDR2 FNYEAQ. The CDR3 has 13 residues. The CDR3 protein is CASSGASYNEQFF. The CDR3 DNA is TGTGCCAGTAGCGGGGCATCCTACAATGAGCAGTTCTTC.

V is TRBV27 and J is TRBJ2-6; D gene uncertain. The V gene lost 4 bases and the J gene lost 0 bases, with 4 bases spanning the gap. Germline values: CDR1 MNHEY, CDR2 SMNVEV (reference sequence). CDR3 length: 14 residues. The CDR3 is CASSSLSGANVLTF. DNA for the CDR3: TGTGCCAGCAGTTCCCTCTCTGGGGCCAACGTCCTGACTTTC.